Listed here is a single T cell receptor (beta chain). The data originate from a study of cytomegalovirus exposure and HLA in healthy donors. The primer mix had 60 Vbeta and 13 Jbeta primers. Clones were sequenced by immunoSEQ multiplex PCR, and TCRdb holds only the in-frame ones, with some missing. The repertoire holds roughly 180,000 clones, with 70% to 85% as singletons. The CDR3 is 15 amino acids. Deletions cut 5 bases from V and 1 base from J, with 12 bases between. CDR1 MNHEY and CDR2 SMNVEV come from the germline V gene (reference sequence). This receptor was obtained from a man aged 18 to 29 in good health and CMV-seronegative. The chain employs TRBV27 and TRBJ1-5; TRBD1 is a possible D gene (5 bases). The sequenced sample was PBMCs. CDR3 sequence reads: CASSHKGLSNQPQHF. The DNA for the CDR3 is TGTGCCAGCAGTCATAAGGGGCTAAGCAATCAGCCCCAGCATTTT.